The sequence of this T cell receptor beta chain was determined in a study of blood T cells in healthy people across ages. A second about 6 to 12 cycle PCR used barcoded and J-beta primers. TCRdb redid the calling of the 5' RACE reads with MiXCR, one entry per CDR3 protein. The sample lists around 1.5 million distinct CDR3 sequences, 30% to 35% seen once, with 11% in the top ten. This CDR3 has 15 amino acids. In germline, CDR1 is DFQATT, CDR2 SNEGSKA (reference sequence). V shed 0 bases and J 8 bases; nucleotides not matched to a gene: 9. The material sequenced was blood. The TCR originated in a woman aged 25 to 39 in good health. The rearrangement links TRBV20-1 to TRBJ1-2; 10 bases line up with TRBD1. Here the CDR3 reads CSARDPGQGGMGYTF. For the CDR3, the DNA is TGCAGTGCTAGAGATCCTGGACAGGGGGGTATGGGCTACACCTTC.